One sample yielded the 22 T cell receptor beta chains listed below, sequenced in a study of T cell clones after liver transplantation (dated by TCRdb to about 2019). Libraries came from the immunoSEQ multiplex PCR assay. TCRdb retrieved this table from immuneACCESS and kept in-frame rearrangements only. Not all clones are present; in checked studies, unresolved V genes account for under half, and no reason is known for the remainder. This sample is represented by tens of thousands of clones; around 80% of them were singletons. The ten largest account for approximately 0.8% of the sample. The sequencing here drew on CD4+ T cells from blood, taken 12 months after liver transplant. These receptors were collected from a human patient who received a liver transplant. Some T cells seen after a transplant may have their origin in the graft donor.

This clone has only a few counts. The V and J genes are TRBV4-1 and TRBJ2-7; 8 bases align to TRBD2. This CDR3 contains 14 residues. Trimming cost V 2 bases and J 0 bases; bases outside gene matches: 0. The germline V gene has CDR1 MGHRA and CDR2 YSYEKL. The CDR3 sequence is CASSQTSGSYEQYF. In nucleotides, the CDR3 is TGCGCCAGCAGCCAAACTAGCGGCTCCTACGAGCAGTACTTC.

The V gene is TRBV7-2, the J gene TRBJ2-7, with a possible D match to TRBD2 (5 bases). The V end was cut by 5 bases, the J end by 6 bases, with 14 bases between. Germline V CDR1 and CDR2: SGHTA, FQGNSA. The CDR3 contains 13 residues. CDR3 residues: CASSTGERVEQYF. The CDR3 DNA follows: TGTGCCAGCAGCACCGGGGAAAGGGTCGAGCAGTACTTC.

The V and J genes are TRBV9 and TRBJ2-7; 11 positions match TRBD1. CDR1 is SGDLS, CDR2 YYNGEE, per germline. Trimming took 5 bases from V and 4 from J; bases not matched to a gene: 5. The CDR3 runs to 14 residues. The CDR3 loop is CASSHGQGAYEQYF. As DNA, the CDR3 is TGTGCCAGCAGTCACGGACAGGGGGCTTACGAGCAGTACTTC.

V gene TRBV5-6 combines with J gene TRBJ2-1; 7 bases are a match to TRBD1. Germline CDR1 reads SGHDT; CDR2 reads YYEEEE. Losses at the gene ends were 4 bases for V and 7 bases for J; bases not matched to a gene: 5. The CDR3 covers 13 residues. CDR3 region: CASSLIQGNEQFF. CDR3 bases: TGTGCCAGCAGCCTCATACAGGGGAATGAGCAGTTCTTC.

This clone was observed a few times. V gene TRBV6-5 combines with J gene TRBJ2-5; D remains ambiguous. V was shortened by 4 bases and J by 7 bases, with 10 bases between the two germline ends. Germline assignment: CDR1 MNHEY and CDR2 SVGAGI. This CDR3 is 12 amino acids long. CDR3 sequence reads: CASSSRWRTQYF. CDR3 DNA sequence: TGTGCCAGCAGTTCAAGGTGGCGGACCCAGTACTTC.

The V and J genes are TRBV7-2 and TRBJ2-5, with 10 bases matching TRBD2. CDR1 and CDR2 from the germline V gene are SGHTA and FQGNSA. Losses at the gene ends were 0 bases for V and 2 bases for J; bases not matched to a gene: 9. This CDR3 contains 18 residues. The CDR3 DNA reads as TGTGCCAGCAGCTTAGCGCGGGGGCTAGCGGGAGAACAAGAGACCCAGTACTTC. Translated: CASSLARGLAGEQETQYF.

In nucleotides, the CDR3 is TGTGCCACCAGCCGGGACCGGTACTACGAGCAGTACTTC. This translates into CATSRDRYYEQYF. The chain links TRBV15 to TRBJ2-7, with D perhaps being TRBD1 or TRBD2 (5 bases each). This CDR3 is 13 amino acids long. Trimming took 5 bases from V and 3 from J, leaving 11 bases between them. Per germline, CDR1 LNHNV and CDR2 YYDKDF (reference sequence).

The sample holds a few counts of this clone. The chain is built from TRBV5-1 and TRBJ2-7; 10 bases agree with TRBD1. The CDR3 loop spans 16 amino acids. The V and J ends lost 3 bases and 5 bases, in that order; junction bases with no gene match: 11. Germline loops: CDR1 SGHRS, CDR2 YFSETQ. The CDR3 here is CASSWTGGTGVHEQYF. As DNA, the CDR3 is TGCGCCAGCAGCTGGACCGGTGGGACAGGGGTCCACGAGCAGTACTTC.

The sample holds one count of this clone. The chain combines TRBV29-1 with TRBJ1-1; D remains unclear. CDR1 and CDR2 (germline): SQVTM, ANQGSEA. Between the trimmed V and J ends, which lost 6 bases and 0 bases, there was a span of 11 bases. The CDR3 is made up of 13 amino acids. The chain's CDR3 is CSVSRTVNTEAFF. Written as DNA, the CDR3 is TGCAGCGTGAGTAGGACGGTGAACACTGAAGCTTTCTTT.

The rearrangement links TRBV11-1 to TRBJ2-1, with D uncertain. In germline, CDR1 is SGHAT, CDR2 FQDESV (reference sequence). CDR3 length: 15 amino acids. Deletions cut 3 bases from V and 0 bases from J, with 9 bases between. The CDR3 nucleotides are TGTGCCAGCAGCTTGACGGCTAGCTCCTACAATGAGCAGTTCTTC. Translated, it gives CASSLTASSYNEQFF.

The chain carries TRBV19 and TRBJ1-1, with TRBD1 identical over 7 bases. The V and J ends lost 3 bases and 4 bases, in that order; junction bases with no gene match: 5. CDR3 length equals 14 residues. The germline V gene encodes CDR1 LNHDA and CDR2 SQIVND (reference sequence). The CDR3 reads CASSIPQGGTEAFF. CDR3 bases: TGTGCCAGTAGTATCCCCCAGGGGGGCACTGAAGCTTTCTTT.

The chain is built from TRBV28 and TRBJ2-1; 13 bases agree with TRBD2. CDR1 MDHEN and CDR2 SYDVKM come from the germline V gene. The J segment lost 7 bases and the V segment lost 6 bases, leaving 9 bases of the junction unmatched. The CDR3 is made up of 16 amino acids. Written as DNA, the CDR3 is TGTGCCAGCAGCCAGATACTAGCGGGAGGGGGGAATGAGCAGTTCTTC. Protein sequence: CASSQILAGGGNEQFF. Full variable domain (outside the CDR3, taken from reference TRBV28 and TRBJ2-1): DVKVTQSSRYLVKRTGEKVFLECVQDMDHENMFWYRQDPGLGLRLIYFSYDVKMKEKGDIPEGYSVSREKKERFSLILESASTNQTSMYLCASSQILAGGGNEQFFGPGTRLTVL.

This clone was seen more than once but under ten times. The chain has TRBV28 and TRBJ1-2; D is ambiguous. The germline gives CDR1 MDHEN, CDR2 SYDVKM. CDR3 length: 13 residues. The germline V and J ends were trimmed by 4 bases and 4 bases, with 10 bases remaining between them. The CDR3 is CASSSRSSYGYTF. The CDR3 DNA follows: TGTGCCAGCAGTTCCAGGAGCAGCTATGGCTACACCTTC.

The V gene is TRBV28, the J gene TRBJ2-1; 13 bases align to TRBD2. Germline trimming cut 4 bases from V and 4 bases from J; bases unmatched to any gene: 7. Germline CDR1 and CDR2: MDHEN and SYDVKM. CDR3 length equals 17 residues. CDR3: CASSSPPTSGRYNEQFF. The CDR3 nucleotides are TGTGCCAGCAGTTCACCCCCGACTAGCGGGAGGTACAATGAGCAGTTCTTC.

The chain combines TRBV5-1 with TRBJ1-2; 12 nucleotides align to TRBD1. This CDR3 has 16 amino acids. J was trimmed by 8 bases and V by 0 bases; bases with no gene match: 8. Germline assignment: CDR1 SGHRS and CDR2 YFSETQ. The CDR3 DNA reads as TGCGCCAGCAGCTTGGCCTTCCGGGACAGGGGGCAAGGCTACACCTTC. It codes for CASSLAFRDRGQGYTF.

The rearrangement links TRBV2 to TRBJ2-5; 7 bases align to TRBD1. CDR1 and CDR2 (germline): SNHLY, FYNNEI. The CDR3 length is 14 residues. Losses at the gene ends were 4 bases for V and 5 bases for J; bases not matched to a gene: 7. CDR3 in DNA: TGTGCCAGCAGTGCCGTAGGGGGCGGGGAGACCCAGTACTTC. Its translation: CASSAVGGGETQYF.

This chain joins TRBV2 and TRBJ2-7; 7 positions agree with TRBD2. From germline, CDR1 is SNHLY and CDR2 FYNNEI. Trimming took 3 bases from V and 5 from J; bases not matched to a gene: 10. CDR3 length: 15 residues. The CDR3 region is CASSEGGERGHEQYF. Written as DNA, the CDR3 is TGTGCCAGCAGTGAGGGGGGGGAGCGGGGCCACGAGCAGTACTTC.

This sequence joins TRBV19 and TRBJ2-2; 9 positions agree with TRBD2. Germline V CDR1 and CDR2: LNHDA, SQIVND (reference sequence). This CDR3 comprises 18 residues. After removal of 6 bases from V and 0 bases from J, the junction contained 11 bases not matched to a gene. In DNA form, the CDR3 reads TGTGCCAGTAGACCCGCGGGACTAGCCTTCCCGAACACCGGGGAGCTGTTTTTT. Encoded protein: CASRPAGLAFPNTGELFF. Together with reference TRBV19 and TRBJ2-2, the CDR3 gives the full variable domain: DGGITQSPKYLFRKEGQNVTLSCEQNLNHDAMYWYRQDPGQGLRLIYYSQIVNDFQKGDIAEGYSVSREKKESFPLTVTSAQKNPTAFYLCASRPAGLAFPNTGELFFGEGSRLTVL.

J is TRBJ2-4 and V is TRBV28; possible D gene TRBD1, 6 bases. Trimming took off 5 bases at V and 1 base at J, with 9 bases between the two ends. The germline V gene encodes CDR1 MDHEN and CDR2 SYDVKM. This CDR3 is built from 14 residues. The CDR3 DNA sequence: TGTGCCAGCAGTCAGGGGTGGGCCAAAAACATTCAGTACTTC. Its protein product is CASSQGWAKNIQYF.

The genes are TRBV5-1 and TRBJ1-1; D perhaps matches TRBD1 (5 bases). Trimming shortened V by 0 bases and J by 0 bases, and 9 bases separated the two germline ends. This CDR3 is built from 15 residues. The germline gives CDR1 SGHRS, CDR2 YFSETQ. The CDR3 nucleotides are TGCGCCAGCAGCTTGGATGGGGGGGTGAACACTGAAGCTTTCTTT. Amino acid sequence: CASSLDGGVNTEAFF.

This clone was seen a single time. J is TRBJ2-1 and V is TRBV28, with 10 bases aligning to TRBD1. The CDR3 is made up of 13 amino acids. CDR1 is MDHEN, CDR2 SYDVKM, per germline. Trimming took 10 bases from V and 9 from J; bases not matched to a gene: 9. The CDR3 coding sequence is TGTGCCATCTCTACCGGGACAGGGGTTGAGCAGTTCTTC. This codes for CAISTGTGVEQFF.

CDR3 sequence reads: CAISGTHRLTF. The CDR3 region has the DNA TGTGCCATCAGTGGGACCCATAGGCTCACCTTC. The chain carries TRBV10-3 and TRBJ1-2; D is unresolved. CDR1 and CDR2 (germline): ENHRY, SYGVKD. Deletions cut 4 bases from V and 13 bases from J, with 13 bases between. This CDR3 region has 11 residues.